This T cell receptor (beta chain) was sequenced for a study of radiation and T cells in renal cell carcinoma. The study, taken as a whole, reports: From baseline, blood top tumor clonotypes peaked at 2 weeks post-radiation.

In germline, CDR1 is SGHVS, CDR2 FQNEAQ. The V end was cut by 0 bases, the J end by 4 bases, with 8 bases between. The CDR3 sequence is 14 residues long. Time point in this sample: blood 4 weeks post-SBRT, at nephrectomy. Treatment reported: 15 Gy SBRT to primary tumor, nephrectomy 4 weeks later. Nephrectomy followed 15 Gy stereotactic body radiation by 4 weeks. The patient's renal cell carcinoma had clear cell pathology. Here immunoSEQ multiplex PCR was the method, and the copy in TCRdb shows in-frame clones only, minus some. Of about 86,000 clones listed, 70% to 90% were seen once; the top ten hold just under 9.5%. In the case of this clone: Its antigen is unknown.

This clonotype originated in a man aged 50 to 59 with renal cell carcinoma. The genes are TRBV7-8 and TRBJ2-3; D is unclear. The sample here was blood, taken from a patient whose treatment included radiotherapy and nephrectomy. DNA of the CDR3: TGTGCCAGCAGCTTAGCGGGAACGGCAGATACGCAGTATTTT. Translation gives CASSLAGTADTQYF.